This T cell receptor (beta chain) was retrieved from a study of blood T cell repertoires in COVID-19. Study-level information: COVID-19 samples, acute and convalescent, were from the United States, Italy and Spain. PBMCs, B-cell-depleted T cells, or T cells were the source of the cDNA or gDNA that made up the material.

As handled by the study authors: The authors estimated nucleated cell counts from reference gene primer amplification. Some clones are missing from TCRdb's copy, which holds only in-frame ones; the method was immunoSEQ multiplex PCR. V, J and clone size are taken as reported in that table, and D and trimming were inferred from the DNA itself. The table lists around 230,000 clones, over 70% of them singletons. The CDR3 consists of 13 residues. From germline, CDR1 is MNHEY and CDR2 SVGAGI. V lost 2 bases and J lost 7, with 9 bases in between. The chain carries TRBV6-5 and TRBJ2-1; D call uncertain. The sequence was obtained from a woman at least 80 years old with acute or convalescent COVID-19. The specimen sequenced was peripheral blood. The CDR3 sequence is CASSYPPTNEQFF. DNA of the CDR3: TGTGCCAGCAGTTACCCACCAACTAATGAGCAGTTCTTC.